This T cell receptor beta chain originates from a study of regulatory dendritic cells for organ transplantation. In regard to this clone: Its cognate antigen is unknown.

Sorted T cells were CFSE-labeled and cultured four to five days with allogeneic regulatory or mature dendritic cells at 1:10. Naive CD45RA+ and memory CD45RO+ CD4+ or CD8+ T cells were FACS-sorted. The CDR3 has 13 amino acids. V shed 1 base and J shed 8 bases, with 11 bases lying between them. The V gene's germline CDR1 is LGHNA and CDR2 YSLEER. Sequencing used immunoSEQ multiplex PCR; TCRdb keeps in-frame clones, though not all of them. The sample carries 20,000 or so clones, less than 80% recorded once. The chain joins TRBV4-3 to TRBJ1-2, with D unresolved. The clonotype originates from a human donor in good health. The sequencing input was memory CD4+ T cells from blood cultured with regulatory dendritic cells. Subset described: CD45RO+ memory T cells. CDR3 DNA: TGCGCCAGCAGCCAAGGTGGAGGGTACGGCTACACCTTC. This sequence encodes CASSQGGGYGYTF.